Shown below are 22 T cell receptor beta chains from a single sample sequenced in a study of cytomegalovirus exposure and HLA in healthy donors. With 60 Vbeta and 13 Jbeta primers, the PCR was carried out. The table came from immunoSEQ multiplex PCR; TCRdb's copy has only in-frame clones and leaves some out. Seen here are approximately 130,000 clones, around 79% observed once, and the top ten hold more than 1.1%. The sample comprised PBMCs. These receptors were collected from a woman between 40 and 55 years old in good health and CMV-seronegative.

The V gene is TRBV7-2, the J gene TRBJ2-5, with 7 positions matching TRBD1. Per germline, CDR1 SGHTA and CDR2 FQGNSA. The length of the CDR3 is 15 residues. V lost 6 bases to trimming and J lost 0 bases; unmatched junction nucleotides: 7. The CDR3, as DNA: TGTGCCAGCAGGTTGCCGGGGACAGACCAAGAGACCCAGTACTTC. Its protein product is CASRLPGTDQETQYF.

This clone was seen a single time. V usage is TRBV19 and J usage is TRBJ1-6, with 9 bases identical to TRBD1. Unmatched junction bases numbered 8, after V lost 6 bases and J lost 11 bases. This CDR3 spans 14 amino acids. Germline V gives CDR1 LNHDA, CDR2 SQIVND (reference sequence). The CDR3 bases are TGTGCCAGTAGCTCGAGGACAGGGGTTGCACCCCTCCACTTT. This sequence encodes CASSSRTGVAPLHF.

Here the CDR3 DNA reads TGTGCCAGCAGCTTATTGGAGAGGTCCGATGAGCAGTTCTTC. This codes for CASSLLERSDEQFF. The genes are TRBV25-1 and TRBJ2-1; D ambiguous. Germline values: CDR1 MGHDK, CDR2 SYGVNS. This CDR3 has 14 amino acids. V was clipped by 6 bases and J by 8 bases, with 17 bases between them. The full variable domain, rest sourced from reference TRBV25-1 and TRBJ2-1, is EADIYQTPRYLVIGTGKKITLECSQTMGHDKMYWYQQDPGMELHLIHYSYGVNSTEKGDLSSESTVSRIRTEHFPLTLESARPSHTSQYLCASSLLERSDEQFFGPGTRLTVL.

In DNA, the CDR3 is TGTGCCACCGGGAATCGGGGGGGTATGGATACGCAGTATTTT. Residues: CATGNRGGMDTQYF. The gene calls are TRBV2 and TRBJ2-3, with 8 nucleotides matching TRBD2. V was pared by 10 bases and J by 6 bases, with 12 bases of the junction left unmatched. The germline CDR1 and CDR2 sequences are SNHLY and FYNNEI. There are 14 residues in the CDR3. Drawing the rest from reference TRBV2 and TRBJ2-3, the complete variable domain is EPEVTQTPSHQVTQMGQEVILRCVPISNHLYFYWYRQILGQKVEFLVSFYNNEISEKSEIFDDQFSVERPDGSNFTLKIRSTKLEDSAMYFCATGNRGGMDTQYFGPGTRLTVL.

This chain connects TRBV27 to TRBJ1-1; a weak D match, TRBD1 (5 bases). Trimming left V 5 bases short and J 7 bases short, with 14 bases between. This CDR3 is 13 amino acids long. Germline assignment: CDR1 MNHEY and CDR2 SMNVEV (reference sequence). CDR3 region: CASSPRGALEAFF. CDR3 nucleotides: TGTGCCAGCAGTCCCCGTGGGGCTCTTGAAGCTTTCTTT.

This sequence joins TRBV28 and TRBJ2-7, with 7 bases lining up with TRBD1. This CDR3 region has 13 residues. The trim removed 8 bases at V and 3 bases at J, leaving 7 bases unmatched. The germline CDR1 and CDR2 sequences are MDHEN and SYDVKM. CDR3 sequence (DNA): TGTGCCAGCGCGACAGGGCCCAACTACGAGCAGTACTTC. It is translated as CASATGPNYEQYF.

The chain combines TRBV6-5 with TRBJ1-4; the match to TRBD1 covers 9 bases. V was clipped by 9 bases and J by 5 bases; unmatched bases: 4. Germline CDR1 reads MNHEY; CDR2 reads SVGAGI. CDR3 length: 13 amino acids. CDR3 sequence reads: CASQGTGNEKLFF. The DNA for the CDR3 is TGTGCCAGTCAGGGGACAGGGAATGAAAAACTGTTTTTT.

The chain is built from TRBV25-1 and TRBJ2-7; D is undetermined. The CDR3 extends over 10 amino acids. V lost 4 bases, J lost 9 bases, and 7 bases lay in between. Germline loops: CDR1 MGHDK, CDR2 SYGVNS. Here the CDR3 reads CASSGVLQYF. CDR3 in DNA: TGTGCCAGCAGTGGTGTCCTGCAGTACTTC.

This sequence joins TRBV19 and TRBJ1-5, with a possible D match to TRBD1 (5 bases). Germline V gives CDR1 LNHDA, CDR2 SQIVND (reference sequence). Trimming shortened V by 10 bases and J by 0 bases, and 16 bases separated the two germline ends. This CDR3 comprises 15 residues. The CDR3 bases are TGTGCCACCCACCGCGACAGCGATAGCAATCAGCCCCAGCATTTT. Amino acid sequence: CATHRDSDSNQPQHF.

Of note for this clone: The sample carries other DNA sequences with the same CDR3. The chain uses TRBV9 and TRBJ1-2; D gene uncertain. The ends were cut back, 3 bases at V and 8 bases at J, with 11 bases in the middle. The CDR3 length is 12 residues. The germline CDR1 and CDR2 sequences are SGDLS and YYNGEE. In DNA, the CDR3 is TGTGCCAGCAGCGCCGGGAGTTGGGGCTACACCTTC. Residues: CASSAGSWGYTF.

This clone was observed a handful of times. The rearrangement links TRBV2 to TRBJ1-5; D gene ambiguous. The CDR3 contains 11 residues. Germline CDR1 reads SNHLY; CDR2 reads FYNNEI. Trimming left V 6 bases short and J 7 bases short, with 7 bases between. In DNA, the CDR3 is TGTGCCAGCAGGGAGGGCCAGCCCCAGCATTTT. This gives the protein CASREGQPQHF.

The J gene is TRBJ1-5, the V gene TRBV5-1, with unresolved D. The CDR3 is made up of 15 amino acids. The germline V gene has CDR1 SGHRS and CDR2 YFSETQ. Trimming removed 1 base at V and 0 bases at J, with 8 bases between. CDR3 coding DNA: TGCGCCAGCAGCTTGACGGGTTATAGCAATCAGCCCCAGCATTTT. Translating it yields CASSLTGYSNQPQHF.

This clone turned up a few times. The chain couples TRBV7-2 to TRBJ1-5; D gene uncertain. From germline, CDR1 is SGHTA and CDR2 FQGNSA. Trimming cost V 1 base and J 1 base, with 5 bases left between them. This CDR3 has 14 amino acids. CDR3 sequence reads: CASSLDSSNQPQHF. The CDR3 DNA sequence: TGTGCCAGCAGCTTAGACAGCAGCAATCAGCCCCAGCATTTT.

The chain is built from TRBV4-3 and TRBJ1-6; D possibly corresponds to TRBD1 (5 bases). Trimming shortened V by 3 bases and J by 4 bases, and 10 bases separated the two germline ends. This CDR3 contains 15 residues. Germline V CDR1 and CDR2: LGHNA, YSLEER. The CDR3 protein is CASSQEGIYNSPLHF. In DNA, the CDR3 is TGCGCCAGCAGCCAGGAGGGGATTTATAATTCACCCCTCCACTTT.

V usage is TRBV4-3 and J usage is TRBJ2-7, with a weak D call TRBD1 (5 bases). V dropped 0 bases and J dropped 2 bases, with 11 bases sitting between them. The CDR3 spans 15 residues. From germline, CDR1 is LGHNA and CDR2 YSLEER. The CDR3 region has the DNA TGCGCCAGCAGCCAAGATGAGAAGGGGCCCTACGAGCAGTACTTC. Translating it yields CASSQDEKGPYEQYF.

This chain uses TRBV29-1 with TRBJ1-3; TRBD1 matches 8 bases. The germline V gene has CDR1 SQVTM and CDR2 ANQGSEA. The V segment lost 7 bases and the J segment 8 bases; nucleotides outside the gene matches: 7. This CDR3 region has 12 residues. CDR3 residues: CSADQGADTIYF. In DNA, the CDR3 is TGCAGCGCCGATCAGGGGGCGGACACCATATATTTT. The whole variable domain, filled in from reference TRBV29-1 and TRBJ1-3, reads SAVISQKPSRDICQRGTSLTIQCQVDSQVTMMFWYRQQPGQSLTLIATANQGSEATYESGFVIDKFPISRPNLTFSTLTVSNMSPEDSSIYLCSADQGADTIYFGEGSWLTVV.

The J gene is TRBJ1-2, the V gene TRBV9; tentatively, D is TRBD1 (6 bases). Trimming removed 5 bases at V and 8 bases at J, with 19 bases between. This CDR3 has 14 residues. Looked up from germline, CDR1 is SGDLS and CDR2 is YYNGEE. CDR3 amino acids: CASSPDSQGSGYTF. The CDR3 coding sequence is TGTGCCAGCAGTCCTGATTCACAGGGTAGCGGCTACACCTTC.

V and J are TRBV27 and TRBJ1-6; no definite D call. V was clipped by 5 bases and J by 5 bases, with 10 bases between them. Looked up from germline, CDR1 is MNHEY and CDR2 is SMNVEV (reference sequence). The CDR3 is made up of 14 amino acids. The CDR3: CASSIRGDNSPLHF. CDR3 sequence (DNA): TGTGCCAGCAGTATCAGAGGAGATAATTCACCCCTCCACTTT.

The J gene is TRBJ2-2, the V gene TRBV10-1; D might be TRBD2 (5 bases). In germline, CDR1 is WNHNN, CDR2 SYGVQD (reference sequence). The CDR3 is 14 residues long. Deletions cut 5 bases from V and 4 bases from J, with 11 bases between. CDR3 region: CASSIKDFTGELFF. CDR3 nucleotide sequence: TGCGCCAGCAGTATTAAGGACTTCACCGGGGAGCTGTTTTTT.

The rearrangement links TRBV7-2 to TRBJ1-2; 9 bases are a match to TRBD1. V trimming: 5 bases; J trimming: 3 bases; junction bases outside the gene matches: 4. CDR1 and CDR2 from the germline V gene are SGHTA and FQGNSA. This CDR3 has 14 amino acids. CDR3 sequence (DNA): TGTGCCAGCAGCGCGGACAGGGGAGACTATGGCTACACCTTC. Protein sequence: CASSADRGDYGYTF.

The chain employs TRBV27 and TRBJ1-6; 8 bases agree with TRBD1. V trimming: 6 bases; J trimming: 5 bases; junction bases outside the gene matches: 6. The germline V gene encodes CDR1 MNHEY and CDR2 SMNVEV (reference sequence). The CDR3 length is 15 residues. This chain's CDR3 is CASSNDRGHNSPLHF. CDR3 nucleotide sequence: TGTGCCAGCAGCAATGACAGGGGCCATAATTCACCCCTCCACTTT.

The chain carries TRBV7-9 and TRBJ1-5, with unresolved D. The CDR3 consists of 15 residues. Between the trimmed V and J ends, which lost 1 base and 3 bases, there was a span of 10 bases. Germline loops: CDR1 SEHNR, CDR2 FQNEAQ (reference sequence). This chain's CDR3 is CASSLEGSLNQPQHF. The CDR3 bases are TGTGCCAGCAGCTTAGAAGGGAGCCTCAATCAGCCCCAGCATTTT.